This T cell receptor (beta chain) was sequenced during a study of T cell repertoires in ileal Crohn's disease. The protocol was immunoSEQ multiplex PCR, while the TCRdb copy is restricted to in-frame clones and leaves out a portion. This sample has about 4,200 clones; less than 80% occur once, and the top ten carry roughly a sixth. Germline V gives CDR1 SEHNR, CDR2 FQNEAQ (reference sequence). V gave up 1 base and J gave up 6 bases, with 18 bases separating them. The CDR3 runs 16 residues. V is TRBV7-9 and J is TRBJ1-2, with a possible D match to TRBD1 (5 bases). Sequenced: ileal tissue. The sequence derives from an adult with Crohn's disease. The CDR3 spells CASSLVIGAGKDGYTF. In DNA form, the CDR3 reads TGTGCCAGCAGCTTAGTCATTGGGGCAGGGAAGGATGGCTACACCTTC.